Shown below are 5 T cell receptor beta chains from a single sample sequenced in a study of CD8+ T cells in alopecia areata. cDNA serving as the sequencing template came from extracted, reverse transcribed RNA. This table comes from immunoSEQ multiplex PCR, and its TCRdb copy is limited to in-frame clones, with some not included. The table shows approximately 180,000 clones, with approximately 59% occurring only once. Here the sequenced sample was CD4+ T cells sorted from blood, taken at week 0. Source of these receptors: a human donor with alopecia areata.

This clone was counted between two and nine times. This chain's CDR3 is CARDRTGANVLTF. The CDR3 region has the DNA TGTGCCAGGGACAGAACTGGGGCCAACGTCCTGACTTTC. V gene TRBV30 combines with J gene TRBJ2-6, with 7 nucleotides matching TRBD1. CDR3 size: 13 residues. The V gene end was trimmed by 8 bases and the J gene end by 2 bases; junction bases not matched to a gene: 3. The germline CDR1 and CDR2 sequences are GTSNPN and SVGIG (reference sequence).

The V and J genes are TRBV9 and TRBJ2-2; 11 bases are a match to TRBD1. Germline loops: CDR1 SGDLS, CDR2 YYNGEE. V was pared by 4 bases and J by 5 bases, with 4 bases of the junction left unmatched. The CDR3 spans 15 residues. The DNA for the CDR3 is TGTGCCAGCAGCCCCGGGACAGGGGGTACCGGGGAGCTGTTTTTT. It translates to CASSPGTGGTGELFF.

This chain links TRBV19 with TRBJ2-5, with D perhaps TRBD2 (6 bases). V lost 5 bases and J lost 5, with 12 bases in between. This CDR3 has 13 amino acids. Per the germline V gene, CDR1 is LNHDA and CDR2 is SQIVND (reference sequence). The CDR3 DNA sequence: TGTGCCAGTAGTGCGGGGCTGGGGGAGACCCAGTACTTC. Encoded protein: CASSAGLGETQYF.

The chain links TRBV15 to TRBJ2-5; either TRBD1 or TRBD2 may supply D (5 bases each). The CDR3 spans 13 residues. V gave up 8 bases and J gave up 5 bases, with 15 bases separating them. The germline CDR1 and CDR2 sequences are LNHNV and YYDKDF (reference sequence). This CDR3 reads CATSWGIRETQYF. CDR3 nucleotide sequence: TGTGCCACCTCCTGGGGGATTAGGGAGACCCAGTACTTC.

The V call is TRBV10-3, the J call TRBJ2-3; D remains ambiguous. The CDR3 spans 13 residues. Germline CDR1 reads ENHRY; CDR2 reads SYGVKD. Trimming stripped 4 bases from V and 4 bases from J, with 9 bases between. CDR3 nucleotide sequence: TGTGCCATCAGTGCGGGTGGGGCAGATACGCAGTATTTT. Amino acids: CAISAGGADTQYF.